One and the same sample provided the 23 T cell receptor beta chains below, sequenced in a study of blood T cell repertoires in COVID-19. The data were produced by immunoSEQ multiplex PCR, yet TCRdb's version contains in-frame clones alone and is incomplete. Seen here are around 250,000 clones, roughly 88% observed once, and the top ten hold roughly an eighth. Sample: peripheral blood. The receptors here all came from a man older than 75 with acute or convalescent COVID-19.

The gene calls are TRBV9 and TRBJ1-1; 7 nucleotides align to TRBD1. The CDR3 loop spans 11 amino acids. Per germline, CDR1 SGDLS and CDR2 YYNGEE. Trimming took 5 bases from V and 10 from J; bases not matched to a gene: 5. CDR3 bases: TGTGCCAGCAGGGGGGCAGGGGGAGCTTTCTTT. Translating gives CASRGAGGAFF. Using reference TRBV9 and TRBJ1-1 for the parts outside the CDR3, the full variable domain is DSGVTQTPKHLITATGQRVTLRCSPRSGDLSVYWYQQSLDQGLQFLIQYYNGEERAKGNILERFSAQQFPDLHSELNLSSLELGDSALYFCASRGAGGAFFGQGTRLTVV.

This clone was seen just once. The V and J genes are TRBV7-9 and TRBJ2-1; D might be TRBD1 (6 bases). The CDR3 contains 15 residues. V lost 5 bases and J 3 bases, leaving 14 bases between the germline ends. Germline V gives CDR1 SEHNR, CDR2 FQNEAQ (reference sequence). The CDR3 DNA reads as TGTGCCAGCAGCCTTATTGGGGGCCTCTACAATGAGCAGTTCTTC. Translated, it gives CASSLIGGLYNEQFF.

The rearrangement links TRBV3-1 (or the pseudogene TRBV3-2) to TRBJ2-2, with D perhaps matching TRBD1 (6 bases). Trimming took 1 base from V and 6 from J, leaving 15 bases between them. The CDR3 is 16 residues long. CDR1 is LGHDT, CDR2 YNNKEL, per germline (reference sequence). CDR3 residues: CASSQVRGGRAGELFF. The CDR3 DNA sequence: TGTGCCAGCAGCCAAGTCCGAGGGGGACGGGCCGGGGAGCTGTTTTTT.

The gene calls are TRBV2 and TRBJ2-5, with a possible D match to TRBD1 (6 bases). Per the germline V gene, CDR1 is SNHLY and CDR2 is FYNNEI. The CDR3 extends over 13 amino acids. V was clipped by 6 bases and J by 4 bases, with 12 bases between them. The CDR3, as DNA: TGTGCCAGCAGCGCACAGGGCGGAGAGACCCAGTACTTC. Protein sequence: CASSAQGGETQYF.

V usage is TRBV19 and J usage is TRBJ1-1; D perhaps matches TRBD1 (6 bases). CDR1 and CDR2 from the germline V gene are LNHDA and SQIVND (reference sequence). V was pared by 4 bases and J by 1 base, with 16 bases between. This CDR3 comprises 16 residues. The CDR3 DNA sequence: TGTGCCAGTAGTAGAGGGGGACACCTAGGGAACACTGAAGCTTTCTTT. Translation: CASSRGGHLGNTEAFF.

The gene calls are TRBV5-1 and TRBJ1-1, with 11 bases that match TRBD1. The CDR3 length is 14 residues. Germline CDR1 SGHRS, CDR2 YFSETQ. The V gene end was trimmed by 8 bases and the J gene end by 4 bases; junction bases not matched to a gene: 7. This CDR3 reads CASYRTGGGTEAFF. The CDR3 coding sequence is TGCGCCAGTTACCGGACAGGGGGCGGCACTGAAGCTTTCTTT.

V is TRBV5-4 and J is TRBJ1-1; the match to TRBD1 covers 9 bases. The CDR3 runs 14 residues. Germline-derived CDR1 and CDR2 are SGHNT and YYREEE (reference sequence). J lost 4 bases, V lost 2 bases, and 3 bases had no gene match. In DNA form, the CDR3 reads TGTGCCAGCAGCTTAAGACAGGGGGGCACTGAAGCTTTCTTT. Amino acids: CASSLRQGGTEAFF. The entire variable domain, with the rest obtained from reference TRBV5-4 and TRBJ1-1, is as follows: ETGVTQSPTHLIKTRGQQVTLRCSSQSGHNTVSWYQQALGQGPQFIFQYYREEENGRGNFPPRFSGLQFPNYSSELNVNALELDDSALYLCASSLRQGGTEAFFGQGTRLTVV.

The rearrangement links TRBV11-2 to TRBJ2-3; D perhaps matches TRBD1 (7 bases). V lost 4 bases and J lost 6, with 17 bases in between. Germline assignment: CDR1 SGHAT and CDR2 FQNNGV. This CDR3 is built from 15 residues. CDR3: CASSSGGGPGDTQYF. The CDR3 nucleotides read TGTGCCAGCAGCTCAGGGGGAGGCCCGGGGGATACGCAGTATTTT.

The chain has TRBV28 and TRBJ1-1, with 11 bases identical to TRBD1. CDR1 MDHEN and CDR2 SYDVKM come from the germline V gene. The CDR3 spans 16 residues. V lost 6 bases, J lost 5 bases, and 11 bases stayed unmatched. CDR3 sequence reads: CASSRPIGTGGTEAFF. The DNA for the CDR3 is TGTGCCAGCAGCCGACCTATCGGGACAGGGGGGACTGAAGCTTTCTTT.

The chain couples TRBV2 to TRBJ1-5; D not certain. The germline CDR1 and CDR2 sequences are SNHLY and FYNNEI. Trimming took off 6 bases at V and 3 bases at J, with 12 bases between the two ends. This CDR3 spans 14 amino acids. Here the CDR3 DNA reads TGTGCCAGCAGCGCCGAGGGATTCAATCAGCCCCAGCATTTT. Amino acid sequence: CASSAEGFNQPQHF. Together with reference TRBV2 and TRBJ1-5, the CDR3 gives the full variable domain: EPEVTQTPSHQVTQMGQEVILRCVPISNHLYFYWYRQILGQKVEFLVSFYNNEISEKSEIFDDQFSVERPDGSNFTLKIRSTKLEDSAMYFCASSAEGFNQPQHFGDGTRLSIL.

The chain links TRBV5-6 to TRBJ1-4; 7 bases are shared with TRBD1. CDR3 length equals 14 residues. J was trimmed by 7 bases and V by 2 bases; bases with no gene match: 5. Per the germline V gene, CDR1 is SGHDT and CDR2 is YYEEEE. DNA of the CDR3: TGTGCCAGCAGCTTAAGGCAGGGGGGTGAAAAACTGTTTTTT. Encoded protein: CASSLRQGGEKLFF.

This chain uses TRBV7-8 with TRBJ2-7, with D maybe TRBD2 (6 bases). Trimming stripped 5 bases from V and 7 bases from J, with 21 bases between. From germline, CDR1 is SGHVS and CDR2 FQNEAQ. The CDR3 has 15 amino acids. CDR3 coding DNA: TGTGCCAGCAGCCCGCAACTCGGAGGGGTCGGGGAGCAGTACTTC. Translating it yields CASSPQLGGVGEQYF.

CDR3 sequence (DNA): TGTGCCAGCAGTTTTCCGAAGAGGGGGGGTGACTATGGCTACACCTTC. Encoded protein: CASSFPKRGGDYGYTF. The chain employs TRBV28 and TRBJ1-2; a possible D gene is TRBD1 (6 bases). Trimming took off 3 bases at V and 3 bases at J, with 17 bases between the two ends. The CDR3 length is 16 residues. Germline lookup yields CDR1 MDHEN and CDR2 SYDVKM.

This rearrangement joins TRBV5-4 to TRBJ2-7, with TRBD1 matching over 7 bases. V dropped 4 bases and J dropped 6; count of bases not matched to a gene: 16. This CDR3 has 16 amino acids. Looked up from germline, CDR1 is SGHNT and CDR2 is YYREEE (reference sequence). The CDR3 reads CASSPASGTAISEQYF. CDR3 sequence (DNA): TGTGCCAGCAGCCCAGCGTCCGGGACAGCAATTTCCGAGCAGTACTTC.

J is TRBJ2-3 and V is TRBV19, with TRBD1 matching over 8 bases. Germline V gene sequence: CDR1 LNHDA, CDR2 SQIVND (reference sequence). The CDR3 length is 14 residues. V trimming: 6 bases; J trimming: 6 bases; junction bases outside the gene matches: 8. The CDR3 loop reads CASRDRGIVDTQYF. For the CDR3, the DNA is TGTGCCAGTAGAGACAGGGGTATTGTTGATACGCAGTATTTT.

This clone was seen only a few times. The V call is TRBV13, the J call TRBJ1-5; TRBD1 agrees at 7 bases. Per the germline V gene, CDR1 is PRHDT and CDR2 is FYEKMQ (reference sequence). CDR3 length: 16 residues. V dropped 0 bases and J dropped 4; count of bases not matched to a gene: 6. The CDR3 loop is CASSLGGQTLNQPQHF. In nucleotides, the CDR3 is TGTGCCAGCAGCTTAGGGGGACAGACTTTAAATCAGCCCCAGCATTTT. The full variable domain, its missing parts supplied by reference TRBV13 and TRBJ1-5, is AAGVIQSPRHLIKEKRETATLKCYPIPRHDTVYWYQQGPGQDPQFLISFYEKMQSDKGSIPDRFSAQQFSDYHSELNMSSLELGDSALYFCASSLGGQTLNQPQHFGDGTRLSIL.

This clone was recorded only once. This chain uses TRBV6-6 with TRBJ1-2, with TRBD1 matching 10 bases. Germline loops: CDR1 MNHNY, CDR2 SVGAGI (reference sequence). V gave up 5 bases and J gave up 4 bases; unmatched junction bases: 13. The length of the CDR3 is 17 residues. CDR3 in DNA: TGTGCCAGCAGTCCCGTCGGGACAGGGGTGGCAATCTATGGCTACACCTTC. This encodes CASSPVGTGVAIYGYTF.

This sequence joins TRBV3-1 (or the pseudogene TRBV3-2) and TRBJ1-1; the D gene is possibly TRBD1 (5 bases). Looked up from germline, CDR1 is LGHDT and CDR2 is YNNKEL (reference sequence). V was trimmed by 7 bases and J by 5 bases, leaving 14 bases between them. The CDR3 has 13 amino acids. CDR3 protein: CASTPGGGTEAFF. In DNA, the CDR3 is TGTGCCAGCACCCCGGGGGGAGGGACTGAAGCTTTCTTT.

The rearrangement links TRBV2 to TRBJ1-1; maybe TRBD1 (5 bases). V gave up 5 bases and J gave up 1 base, with 11 bases separating them. The germline CDR1 and CDR2 sequences are SNHLY and FYNNEI. This CDR3 has 14 residues. The chain's CDR3 is CASSSRGSNTEAFF. As DNA, the CDR3 is TGTGCCAGCAGTTCCCGGGGGTCGAACACTGAAGCTTTCTTT.

The chain uses TRBV5-1 and TRBJ1-3, with a tentative D call TRBD1 (5 bases). There are 17 residues in the CDR3. Germline V lookup: CDR1 SGHRS, CDR2 YFSETQ. Trimming removed 3 bases at V and 0 bases at J, with 16 bases between. The CDR3 sequence is CASSSNRLFNSGNTIYF. CDR3 bases: TGCGCCAGCAGCTCGAACAGGCTTTTCAACTCTGGAAACACCATATATTTT.

The V and J genes are TRBV6-5 and TRBJ1-6; a possible D gene is TRBD1 (5 bases). The V gene lost 8 bases and the J gene lost 4 bases, with 12 bases spanning the gap. The CDR3 is 14 residues long. CDR1 and CDR2 (germline): MNHEY, SVGAGI. The CDR3 loop is CASVAGGYNSPLHF. The CDR3, as DNA: TGTGCCAGCGTTGCCGGGGGGTATAATTCACCCCTCCACTTT.

V gene TRBV5-4 combines with J gene TRBJ2-7, with 7 bases that match TRBD1. CDR3 length: 15 amino acids. The V and J ends lost 4 bases and 2 bases, in that order; junction bases with no gene match: 9. CDR1 and CDR2 from the germline V gene are SGHNT and YYREEE (reference sequence). CDR3 sequence reads: CASSSRDSNTYEQYF. The CDR3 DNA is TGTGCCAGCAGCAGCCGGGACAGCAATACCTACGAGCAGTACTTC.

This clone has just a few counts. V usage is TRBV7-3 and J usage is TRBJ1-2; TRBD1 agrees at 8 bases. Germline V gives CDR1 SGHTA, CDR2 FQGTGA. The CDR3 covers 13 residues. V lost 4 bases, J lost 6 bases, and 4 bases stayed unmatched. CDR3 residues: CASSSRQGNGYTF. The DNA of the CDR3 is TGTGCCAGCAGCTCGAGACAGGGGAATGGCTACACCTTC.